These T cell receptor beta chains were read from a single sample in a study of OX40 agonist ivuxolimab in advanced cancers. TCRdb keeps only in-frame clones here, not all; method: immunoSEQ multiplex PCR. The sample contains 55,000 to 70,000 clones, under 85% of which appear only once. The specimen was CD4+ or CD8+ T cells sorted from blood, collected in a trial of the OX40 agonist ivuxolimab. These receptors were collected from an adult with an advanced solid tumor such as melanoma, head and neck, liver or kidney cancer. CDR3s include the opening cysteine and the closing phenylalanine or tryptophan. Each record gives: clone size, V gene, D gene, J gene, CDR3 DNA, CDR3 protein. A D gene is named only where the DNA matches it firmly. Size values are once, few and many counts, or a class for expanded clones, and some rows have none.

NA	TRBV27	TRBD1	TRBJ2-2	TGTGCCAGCAGTCCCCCCAGGGGGCGAACCGGGGAGCTGTTTTTT	CASSPPRGRTGELFF
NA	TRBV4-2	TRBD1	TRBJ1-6	TGTGCCAGCAGCCAAGATCCCCGACAGGGTTTGGCCCTCCACTTT	CASSQDPRQGLALHF
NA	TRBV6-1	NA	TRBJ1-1	TGTGCCAGCAGCGCCCTAGCGGACACTGAAGCTTTCTTT	CASSALADTEAFF
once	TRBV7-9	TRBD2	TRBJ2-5	TGTGCCAGCAGCCCAGGACTAGGAGGGGAGACCCAGTACTTC	CASSPGLGGETQYF
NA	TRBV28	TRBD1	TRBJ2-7	TGTGCCAGCAGTTCCCGACAGGGGGCCTACGAGCAGTACTTC	CASSSRQGAYEQYF
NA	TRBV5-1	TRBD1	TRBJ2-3	TGCGCCAGCAGCCGGGGACAGGGGGTAATCACAGATACGCAGTATTTT	CASSRGQGVITDTQYF
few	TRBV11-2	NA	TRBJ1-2	TGTGCCAGCAGCTTACTCGCCACGGGGAACTATGGCTACACCTTC	CASSLLATGNYGYTF
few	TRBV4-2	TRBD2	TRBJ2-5	TGTGCCAGCAGCCAAGGACTAGCGGGGGGGGAAGAGACCCAGTACTTC	CASSQGLAGGEETQYF
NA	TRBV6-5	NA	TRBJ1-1	TGTGCCAGCAGTTACTGGGACGAGGGTACTGAAGCTTTCTTT	CASSYWDEGTEAFF
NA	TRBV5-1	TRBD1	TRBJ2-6	TGCGCCAGCAGCCCGCGGACAGGGGCGACCTCCGGGGCCAACGTCCTGACTTTC	CASSPRTGATSGANVLTF
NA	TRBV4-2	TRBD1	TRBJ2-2	TGTGCCAGCAGCCTTCGGACAGGGAACACCGGGGAGCTGTTTTTT	CASSLRTGNTGELFF
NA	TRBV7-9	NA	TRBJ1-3	TGTGCCAGCAGCCGCGGGACACGAGTGTCAGGAAACACCATATATTTT	CASSRGTRVSGNTIYF
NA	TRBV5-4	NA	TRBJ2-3	TGTGCCAGCAGCTTGTATGGCGCGACAGATACGCAGTATTTT	CASSLYGATDTQYF
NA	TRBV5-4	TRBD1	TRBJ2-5	TGTGCCAGCAGCAGAGGGACAGAACAAGAGACCCAGTACTTC	CASSRGTEQETQYF
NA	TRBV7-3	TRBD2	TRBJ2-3	TGTGCCAGCAGCTCGACTAGCGGTGCAGATACGCAGTATTTT	CASSSTSGADTQYF